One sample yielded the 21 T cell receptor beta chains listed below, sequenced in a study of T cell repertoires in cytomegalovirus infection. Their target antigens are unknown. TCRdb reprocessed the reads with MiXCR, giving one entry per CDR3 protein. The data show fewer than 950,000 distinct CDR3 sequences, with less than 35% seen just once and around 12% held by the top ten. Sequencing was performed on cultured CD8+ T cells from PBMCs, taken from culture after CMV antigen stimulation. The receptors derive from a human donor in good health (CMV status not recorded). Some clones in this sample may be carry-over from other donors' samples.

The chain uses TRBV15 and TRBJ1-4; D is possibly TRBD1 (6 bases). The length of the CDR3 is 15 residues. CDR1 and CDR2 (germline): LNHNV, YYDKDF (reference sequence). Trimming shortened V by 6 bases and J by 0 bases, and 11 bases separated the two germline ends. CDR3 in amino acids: CATRPGVATNEKLFF. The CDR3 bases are TGTGCCACCAGACCAGGGGTTGCAACTAATGAAAAACTGTTTTTT. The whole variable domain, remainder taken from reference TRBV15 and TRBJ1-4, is DAMVIQNPRYQVTQFGKPVTLSCSQTLNHNVMYWYQQKSSQAPKLLFHYYDKDFNNEADTPDNFQSRRPNTSFCFLDIRSPGLGDTAMYLCATRPGVATNEKLFFGSGTQLSVL.

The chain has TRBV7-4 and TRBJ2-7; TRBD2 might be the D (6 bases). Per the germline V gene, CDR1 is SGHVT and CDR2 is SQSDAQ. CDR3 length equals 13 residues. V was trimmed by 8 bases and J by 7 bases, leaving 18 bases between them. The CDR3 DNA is TGTGCCAGCTGCCCCCCAACGGGGAGGGAGCAGTACTTC. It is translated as CASCPPTGREQYF. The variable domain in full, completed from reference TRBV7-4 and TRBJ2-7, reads GAGVSQSPRYKVAKRGRDVALRCDSISGHVTLYWYRQTLGQGSEVLTYSQSDAQRDKSGRPSGRFSAERPERSVSTLKIQRTEQGDSAVYLCASCPPTGREQYFGPGTRLTVT.

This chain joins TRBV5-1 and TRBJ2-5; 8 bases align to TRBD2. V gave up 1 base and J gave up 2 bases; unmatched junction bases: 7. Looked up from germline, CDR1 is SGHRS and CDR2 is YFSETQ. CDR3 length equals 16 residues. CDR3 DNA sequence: TGCGCCAGCAGCTTGTCTGTACTAGCGGTACAAGAGACCCAGTACTTC. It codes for CASSLSVLAVQETQYF. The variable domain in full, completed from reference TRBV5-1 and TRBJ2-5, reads KAGVTQTPRYLIKTRGQQVTLSCSPISGHRSVSWYQQTPGQGLQFLFEYFSETQRNKGNFPGRFSGRQFSNSRSEMNVSTLELGDSALYLCASSLSVLAVQETQYFGPGTRLLVL.

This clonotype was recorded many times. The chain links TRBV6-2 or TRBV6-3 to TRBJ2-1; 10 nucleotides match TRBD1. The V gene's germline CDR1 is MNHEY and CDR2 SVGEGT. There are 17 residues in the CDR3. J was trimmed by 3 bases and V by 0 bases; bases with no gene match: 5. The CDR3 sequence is CASSYSRGTGDYNEQFF. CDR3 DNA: TGTGCCAGCAGTTACTCCCGTGGGACAGGGGACTACAATGAGCAGTTCTTC.

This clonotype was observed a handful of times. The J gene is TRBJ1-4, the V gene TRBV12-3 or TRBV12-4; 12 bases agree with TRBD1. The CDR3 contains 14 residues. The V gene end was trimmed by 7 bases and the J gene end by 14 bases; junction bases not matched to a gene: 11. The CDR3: CASNYGGTGGVLFF. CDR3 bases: TGTGCCAGCAACTATGGGGGGACAGGGGGCGTCCTGTTTTTT.

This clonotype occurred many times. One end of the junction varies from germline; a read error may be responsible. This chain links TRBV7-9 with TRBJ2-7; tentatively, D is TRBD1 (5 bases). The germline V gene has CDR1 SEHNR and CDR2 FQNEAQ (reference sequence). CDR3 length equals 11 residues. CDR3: CASSLDRRWDF. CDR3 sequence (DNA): TGTGCCAGCAGCTTAGACAGGCGCTGGGACTTC. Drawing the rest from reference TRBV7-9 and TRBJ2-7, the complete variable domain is DTGVSQNPRHKITKRGQNVTFRCDPISEHNRLYWYRQTLGQGPEFLTYFQNEAQLEKSRLLSDRFSAERPKGSFSTLEIQRTEQGDSAMYLCASSLDRRWDFGPGTRLTVT.

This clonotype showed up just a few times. CDR3 bases: TGTGCCAGCAGTTACTCCGGGGTTCGGGGGGCGGGTCGGGCGAACACTGAAGCTTTCTTT. Protein sequence: CASSYSGVRGAGRANTEAFF. This chain joins TRBV6-5 and TRBJ1-1, with D possibly TRBD1 on 6 matching bases. Germline CDR1 and CDR2: MNHEY and SVGAGI. The CDR3 length is 20 residues. V was clipped by 0 bases and J by 1 base, with 24 bases between them.

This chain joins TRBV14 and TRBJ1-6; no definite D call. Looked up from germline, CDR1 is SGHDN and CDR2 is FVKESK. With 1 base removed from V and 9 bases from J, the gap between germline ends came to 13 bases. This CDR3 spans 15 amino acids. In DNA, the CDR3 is TGTGCCAGCAGCCAAGTGGAGGGCGCCGGTTCACCCCTCCACTTT. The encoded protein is CASSQVEGAGSPLHF.

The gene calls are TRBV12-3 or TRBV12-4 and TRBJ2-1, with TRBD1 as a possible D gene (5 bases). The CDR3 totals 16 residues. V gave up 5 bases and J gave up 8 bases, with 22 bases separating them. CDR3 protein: CASSPLRVRVGDEQFF. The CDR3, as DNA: TGTGCCAGCAGTCCCCTCAGGGTTAGGGTTGGGGATGAGCAGTTCTTC.

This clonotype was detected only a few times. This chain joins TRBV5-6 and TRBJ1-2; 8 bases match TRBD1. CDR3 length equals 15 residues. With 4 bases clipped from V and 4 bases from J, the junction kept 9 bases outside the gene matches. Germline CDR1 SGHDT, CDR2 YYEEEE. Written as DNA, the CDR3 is TGTGCCAGCAGCCTCTGGGACAGGTGGACCTATGGCTACACCTTC. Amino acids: CASSLWDRWTYGYTF.

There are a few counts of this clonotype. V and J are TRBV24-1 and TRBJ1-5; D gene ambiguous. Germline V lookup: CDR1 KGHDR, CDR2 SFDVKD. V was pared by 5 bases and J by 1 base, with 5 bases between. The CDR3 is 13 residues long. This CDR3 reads CATSVHSNQPQHF. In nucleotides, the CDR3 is TGTGCCACCAGTGTTCACAGCAATCAGCCCCAGCATTTT.

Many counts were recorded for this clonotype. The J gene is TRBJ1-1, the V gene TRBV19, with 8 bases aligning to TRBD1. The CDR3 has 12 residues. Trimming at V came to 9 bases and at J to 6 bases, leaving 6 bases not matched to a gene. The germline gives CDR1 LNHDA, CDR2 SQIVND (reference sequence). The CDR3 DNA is TGTGCCAGCAACGACAGGGGATCTGAAGCTTTCTTT. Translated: CASNDRGSEAFF.

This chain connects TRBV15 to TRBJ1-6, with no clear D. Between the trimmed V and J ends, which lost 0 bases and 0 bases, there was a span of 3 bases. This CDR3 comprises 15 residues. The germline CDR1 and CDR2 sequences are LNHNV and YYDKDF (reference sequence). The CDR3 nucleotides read TGTGCCACCAGCAGAGATAGCTCCTATAATTCACCCCTCCACTTT. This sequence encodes CATSRDSSYNSPLHF.

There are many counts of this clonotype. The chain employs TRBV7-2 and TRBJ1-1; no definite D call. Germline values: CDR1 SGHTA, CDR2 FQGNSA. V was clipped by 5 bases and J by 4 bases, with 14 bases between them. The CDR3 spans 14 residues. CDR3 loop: CASSTTDPSTEAFF. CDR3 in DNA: TGTGCCAGCAGCACAACCGACCCGAGCACTGAAGCTTTCTTT.

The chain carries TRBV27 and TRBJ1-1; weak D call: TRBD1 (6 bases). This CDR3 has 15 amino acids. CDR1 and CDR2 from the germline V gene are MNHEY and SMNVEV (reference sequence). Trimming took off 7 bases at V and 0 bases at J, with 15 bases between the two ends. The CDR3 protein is CASTPARGVNTEAFF. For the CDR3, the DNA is TGTGCCAGCACCCCCGCGAGGGGGGTGAACACTGAAGCTTTCTTT.

The CDR3 here is CASSFLAEAYNEQFF. Here the CDR3 DNA reads TGTGCCAGCAGTTTTTTAGCGGAAGCCTACAATGAGCAGTTCTTC. The chain is built from TRBV28 and TRBJ2-1, with a tentative D call TRBD2 (6 bases). The ends were cut back, 3 bases at V and 2 bases at J, with 11 bases in the middle. The CDR3 consists of 15 residues. Germline V gene sequence: CDR1 MDHEN, CDR2 SYDVKM.

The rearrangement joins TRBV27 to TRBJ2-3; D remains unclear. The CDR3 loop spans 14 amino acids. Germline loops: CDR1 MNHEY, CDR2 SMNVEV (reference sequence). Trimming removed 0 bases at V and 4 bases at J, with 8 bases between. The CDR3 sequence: CASSLSISSDTQYF. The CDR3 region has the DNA TGTGCCAGCAGTTTATCGATTAGTTCAGATACGCAGTATTTT.

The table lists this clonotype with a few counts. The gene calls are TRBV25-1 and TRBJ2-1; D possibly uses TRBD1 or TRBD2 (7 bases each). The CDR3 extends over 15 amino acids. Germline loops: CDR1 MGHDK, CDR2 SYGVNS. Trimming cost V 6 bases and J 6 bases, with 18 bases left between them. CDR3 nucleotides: TGTGCCAGCAGCCTCGCGGCGGGGGACAGCAATGAGCAGTTCTTC. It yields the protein CASSLAAGDSNEQFF.

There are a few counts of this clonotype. CDR3 sequence: CASSLWGEGQPQHF. Here the CDR3 DNA reads TGTGCCAGCAGCTTATGGGGAGAGGGGCAGCCCCAGCATTTT. This chain links TRBV5-4 with TRBJ1-5; weak D call: TRBD1 (5 bases). This CDR3 contains 14 residues. Germline V gene sequence: CDR1 SGHNT, CDR2 YYREEE (reference sequence). V was shortened by 2 bases and J by 7 bases, with 13 bases between the two germline ends.

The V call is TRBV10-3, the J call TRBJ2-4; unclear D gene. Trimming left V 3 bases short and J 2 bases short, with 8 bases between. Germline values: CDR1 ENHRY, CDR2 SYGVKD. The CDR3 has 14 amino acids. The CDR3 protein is CAISEGSTKNIQYF. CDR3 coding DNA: TGTGCCATCAGTGAAGGGTCCACCAAAAACATTCAGTACTTC.

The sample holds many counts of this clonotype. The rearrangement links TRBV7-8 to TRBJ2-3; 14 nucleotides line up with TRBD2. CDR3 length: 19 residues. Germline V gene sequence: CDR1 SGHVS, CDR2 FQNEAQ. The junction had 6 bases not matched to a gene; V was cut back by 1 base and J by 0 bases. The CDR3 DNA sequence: TGTGCCAGCAGCTTAGGTCGGACTAGCGGGGGGACTAGCACAGATACGCAGTATTTT. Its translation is CASSLGRTSGGTSTDTQYF. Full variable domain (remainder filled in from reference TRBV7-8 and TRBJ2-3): GAGVSQSPRYKVAKRGQDVALRCDPISGHVSLFWYQQALGQGPEFLTYFQNEAQLDKSGLPSDRFFAERPEGSVSTLKIQRTQQEDSAVYLCASSLGRTSGGTSTDTQYFGPGTRLTVL.